The TCR beta chain described here comes from a study of T cells in Graves' hyperthyroidism and ophthalmopathy. Study results and limitations: The model foresaw ophthalmopathy a median roughly 6 months prior to onset.

This clonotype was observed many times. Its antigen remains unidentified. Diagnosing involved the use of clinical symptoms, serum thyroxine and TRAb, thyroid ultrasound and orbital computed tomography. Around 10 ml fresh peripheral blood yielded the PBMCs. This CDR3 spans 14 amino acids. CDR1 and CDR2 from the germline V gene are LGHDT and YNNKEL (reference sequence). The ends were cut back, 1 base at V and 6 bases at J, with 13 bases in the middle. From RNA transcripts, TCR beta CDR3 regions were amplified. RT-PCR in the first round (using the HTBI primer set) targeted the TCR CDR3. MiXCR, applied by TCRdb to the multiplex PCR reads, yields one record per CDR3 protein. The repertoire holds some 300,000 distinct CDR3 sequences, with roughly a fifth as singletons.

Sequencing was carried out using blood. The chain joins TRBV3-1 to TRBJ2-7; D might be TRBD1 (6 bases). This receptor was taken from a man aged 50 to 60 with Graves' ophthalmopathy. In DNA form, the CDR3 reads TGTGCCAGCAGCCAAGTGGGGACACTTAGCGAGCAGTACTTC. This encodes CASSQVGTLSEQYF.